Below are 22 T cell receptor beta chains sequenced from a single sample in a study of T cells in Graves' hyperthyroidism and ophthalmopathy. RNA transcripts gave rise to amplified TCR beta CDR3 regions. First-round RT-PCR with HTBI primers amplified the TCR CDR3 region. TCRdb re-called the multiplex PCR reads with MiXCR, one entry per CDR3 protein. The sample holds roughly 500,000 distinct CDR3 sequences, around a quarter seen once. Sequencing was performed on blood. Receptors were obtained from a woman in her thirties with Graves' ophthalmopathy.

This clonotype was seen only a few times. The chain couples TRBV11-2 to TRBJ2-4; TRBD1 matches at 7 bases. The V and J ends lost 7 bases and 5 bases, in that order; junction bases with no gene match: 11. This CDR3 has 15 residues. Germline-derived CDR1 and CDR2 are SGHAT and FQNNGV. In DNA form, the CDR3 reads TGTGCCAGCACCCATGTCCAAGGGACAGAAAACATTCAGTACTTC. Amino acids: CASTHVQGTENIQYF.

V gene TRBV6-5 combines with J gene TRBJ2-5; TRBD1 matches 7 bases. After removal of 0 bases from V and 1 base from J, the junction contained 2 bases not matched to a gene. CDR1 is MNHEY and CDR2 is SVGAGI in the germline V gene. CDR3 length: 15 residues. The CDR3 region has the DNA TGTGCCAGCAGTTACTCGGCAGGGGGCCAAGAGACCCAGTACTTC. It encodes CASSYSAGGQETQYF.

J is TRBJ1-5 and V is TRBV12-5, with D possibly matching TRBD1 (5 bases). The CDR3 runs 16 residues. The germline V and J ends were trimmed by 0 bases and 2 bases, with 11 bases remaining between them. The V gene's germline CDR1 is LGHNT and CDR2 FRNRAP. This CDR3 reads CASGLVLRGRNQPQHF. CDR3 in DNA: TGTGCTAGTGGTTTGGTACTTAGGGGACGCAATCAGCCCCAGCATTTT.

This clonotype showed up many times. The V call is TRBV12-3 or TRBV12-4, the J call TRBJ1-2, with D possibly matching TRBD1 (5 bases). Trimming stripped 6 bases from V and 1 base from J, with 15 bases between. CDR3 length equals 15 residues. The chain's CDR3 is CASRRVRANNYGYTF. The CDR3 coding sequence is TGTGCCAGCAGGCGGGTCAGGGCTAATAACTATGGCTACACCTTC.

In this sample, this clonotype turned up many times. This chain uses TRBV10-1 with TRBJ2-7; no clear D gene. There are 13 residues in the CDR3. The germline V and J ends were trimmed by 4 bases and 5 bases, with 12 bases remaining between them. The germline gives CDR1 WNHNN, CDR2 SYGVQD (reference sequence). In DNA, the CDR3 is TGCGCCAGCAGTGTTGCTGGGCAGGACGAGCAGTACTTC. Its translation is CASSVAGQDEQYF.

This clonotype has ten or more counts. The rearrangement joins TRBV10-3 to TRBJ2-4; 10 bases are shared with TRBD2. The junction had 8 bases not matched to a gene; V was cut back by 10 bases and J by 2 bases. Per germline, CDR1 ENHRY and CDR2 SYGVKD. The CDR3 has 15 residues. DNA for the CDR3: TGTGCCACCTCCGGGACTAGCGATACCAAAAACATTCAGTACTTC. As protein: CATSGTSDTKNIQYF.

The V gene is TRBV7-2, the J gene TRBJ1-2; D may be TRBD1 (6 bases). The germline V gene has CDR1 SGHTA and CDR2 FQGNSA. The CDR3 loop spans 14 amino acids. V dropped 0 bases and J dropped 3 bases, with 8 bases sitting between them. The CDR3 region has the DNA TGTGCCAGCAGCTTAGCAGGGACATACTATGGCTACACCTTC. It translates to CASSLAGTYYGYTF.

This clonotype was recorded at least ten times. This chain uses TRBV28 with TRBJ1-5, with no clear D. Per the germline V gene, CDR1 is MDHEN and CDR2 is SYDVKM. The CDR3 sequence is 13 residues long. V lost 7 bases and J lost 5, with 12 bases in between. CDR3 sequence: CASTPFGDQPQHF. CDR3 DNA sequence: TGTGCCAGCACTCCTTTCGGGGATCAGCCCCAGCATTTT.

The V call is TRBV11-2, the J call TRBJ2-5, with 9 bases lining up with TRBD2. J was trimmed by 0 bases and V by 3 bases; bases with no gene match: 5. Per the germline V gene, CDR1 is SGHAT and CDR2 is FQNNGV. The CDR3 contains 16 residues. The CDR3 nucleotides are TGTGCCAGCAGCTTTACAGCGGGGGGAAACCAAGAGACCCAGTACTTC. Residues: CASSFTAGGNQETQYF.

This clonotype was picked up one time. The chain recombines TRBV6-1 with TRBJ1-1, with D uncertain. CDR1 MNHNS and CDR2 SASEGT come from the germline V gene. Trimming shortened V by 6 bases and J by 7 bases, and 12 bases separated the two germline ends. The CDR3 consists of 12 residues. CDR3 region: CASRSYQHEAFF. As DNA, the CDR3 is TGTGCCAGCAGATCCTACCAGCATGAAGCTTTCTTT.

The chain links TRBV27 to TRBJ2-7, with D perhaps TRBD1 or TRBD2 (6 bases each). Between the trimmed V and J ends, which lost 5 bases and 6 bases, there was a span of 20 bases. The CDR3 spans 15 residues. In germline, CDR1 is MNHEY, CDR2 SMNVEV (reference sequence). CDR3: CASSPPGAVVGEQYF. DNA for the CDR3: TGTGCCAGCAGTCCCCCGGGGGCCGTTGTGGGCGAGCAGTACTTC.

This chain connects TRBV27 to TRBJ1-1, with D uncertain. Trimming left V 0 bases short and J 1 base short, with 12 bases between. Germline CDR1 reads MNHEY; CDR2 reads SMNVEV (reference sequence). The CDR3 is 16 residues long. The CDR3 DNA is TGTGCCAGCAGTTTATCGGCGGCCGTCGGGAACACTGAAGCTTTCTTT. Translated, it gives CASSLSAAVGNTEAFF.

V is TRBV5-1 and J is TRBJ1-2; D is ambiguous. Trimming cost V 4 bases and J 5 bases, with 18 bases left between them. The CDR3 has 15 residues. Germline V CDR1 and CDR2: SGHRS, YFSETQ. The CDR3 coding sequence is TGCGCCAGCAGCCCGACCGGGCTCCGATCTTATGGCTACACCTTC. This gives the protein CASSPTGLRSYGYTF.

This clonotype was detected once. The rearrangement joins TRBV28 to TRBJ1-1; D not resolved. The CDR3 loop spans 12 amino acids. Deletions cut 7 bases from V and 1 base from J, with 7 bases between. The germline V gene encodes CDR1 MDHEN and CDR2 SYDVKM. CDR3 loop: CASIKENTEAFF. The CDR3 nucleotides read TGTGCCAGCATCAAAGAGAACACTGAAGCTTTCTTT.

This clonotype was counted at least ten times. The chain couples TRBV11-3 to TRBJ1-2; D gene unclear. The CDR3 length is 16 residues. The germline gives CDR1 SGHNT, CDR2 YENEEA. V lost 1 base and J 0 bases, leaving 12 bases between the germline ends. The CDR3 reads CASSLVSSATNYGYTF. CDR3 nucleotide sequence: TGTGCCAGCAGCTTAGTGAGCTCGGCAACTAACTATGGCTACACCTTC.

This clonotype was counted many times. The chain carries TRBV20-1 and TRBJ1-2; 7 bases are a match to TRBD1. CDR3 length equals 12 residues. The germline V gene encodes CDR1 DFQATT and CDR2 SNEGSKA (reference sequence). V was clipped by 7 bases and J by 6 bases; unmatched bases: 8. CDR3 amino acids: CSVWEQGNGYTF. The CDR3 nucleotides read TGCAGTGTTTGGGAACAGGGGAATGGCTACACCTTC.

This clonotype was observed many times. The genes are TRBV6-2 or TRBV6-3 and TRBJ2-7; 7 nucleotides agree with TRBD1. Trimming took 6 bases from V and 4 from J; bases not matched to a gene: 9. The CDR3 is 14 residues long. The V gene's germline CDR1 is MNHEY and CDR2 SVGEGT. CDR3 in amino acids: CASRRDSVGYEQYF. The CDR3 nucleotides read TGTGCCAGCAGGAGGGACAGCGTAGGATACGAGCAGTACTTC.

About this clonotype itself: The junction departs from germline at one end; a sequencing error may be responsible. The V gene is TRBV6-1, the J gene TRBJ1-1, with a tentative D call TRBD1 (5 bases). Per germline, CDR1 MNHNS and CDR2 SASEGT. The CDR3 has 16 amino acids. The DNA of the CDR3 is TGTGCCAGCCACACGCCGGGACTGATGGGAGGCACTGACGCTTTCTTT. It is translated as CASHTPGLMGGTDAFF.

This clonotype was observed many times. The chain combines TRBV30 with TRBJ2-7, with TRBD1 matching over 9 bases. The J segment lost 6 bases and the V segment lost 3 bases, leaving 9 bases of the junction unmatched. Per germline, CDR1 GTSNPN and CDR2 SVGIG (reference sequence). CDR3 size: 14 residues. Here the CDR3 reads CAWSSGTGKPEQYF. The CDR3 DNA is TGTGCCTGGAGCTCCGGGACAGGGAAACCCGAGCAGTACTTC. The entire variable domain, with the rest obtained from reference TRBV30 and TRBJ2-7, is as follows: SQTIHQWPATLVQPVGSPLSLECTVEGTSNPNLYWYRQAAGRGLQLLFYSVGIGQISSEVPQNLSASRPQDRQFILSSKKLLLSDSGFYLCAWSSGTGKPEQYFGPGTRLTVT.

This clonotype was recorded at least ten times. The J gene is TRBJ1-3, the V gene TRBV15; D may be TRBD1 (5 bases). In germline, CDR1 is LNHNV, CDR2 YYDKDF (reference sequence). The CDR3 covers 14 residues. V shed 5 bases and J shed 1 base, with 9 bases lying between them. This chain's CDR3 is CATSPRTSGNTIYF. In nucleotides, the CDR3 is TGTGCCACCAGCCCGAGGACATCTGGAAACACCATATATTTT.

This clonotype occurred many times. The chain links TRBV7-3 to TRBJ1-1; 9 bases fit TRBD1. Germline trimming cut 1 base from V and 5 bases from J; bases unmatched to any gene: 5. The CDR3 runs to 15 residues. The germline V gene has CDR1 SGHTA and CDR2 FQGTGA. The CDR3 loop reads CASSLMGQGNTEAFF. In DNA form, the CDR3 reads TGTGCCAGCAGCTTAATGGGACAGGGAAATACTGAAGCTTTCTTT.

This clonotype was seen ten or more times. DNA for the CDR3: TGTGCCAGCAGTTTAACGCTAAGCTACGAGCAGTACTTC. As protein: CASSLTLSYEQYF. The chain has TRBV12-3 or TRBV12-4 and TRBJ2-7; no reliable D call. V was clipped by 2 bases and J by 3 bases, with 8 bases between them. This CDR3 contains 13 residues.